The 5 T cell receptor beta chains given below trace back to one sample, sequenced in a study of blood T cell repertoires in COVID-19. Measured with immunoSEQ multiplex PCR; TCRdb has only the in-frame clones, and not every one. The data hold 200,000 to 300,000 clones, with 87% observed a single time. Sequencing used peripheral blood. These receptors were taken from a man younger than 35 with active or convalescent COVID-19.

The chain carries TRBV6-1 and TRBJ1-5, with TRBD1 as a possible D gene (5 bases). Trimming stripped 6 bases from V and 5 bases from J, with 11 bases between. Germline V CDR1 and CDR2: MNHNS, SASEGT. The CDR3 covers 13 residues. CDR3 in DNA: TGTGCCAGCAGCCGACAGACCGATCAGCCCCAGCATTTT. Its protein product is CASSRQTDQPQHF.

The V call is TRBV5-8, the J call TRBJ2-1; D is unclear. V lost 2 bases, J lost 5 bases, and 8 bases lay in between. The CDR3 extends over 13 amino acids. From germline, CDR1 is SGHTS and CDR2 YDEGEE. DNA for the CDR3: TGTGCCAGCAGCTTCGGTCCCAACAATGAGCAGTTCTTC. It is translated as CASSFGPNNEQFF. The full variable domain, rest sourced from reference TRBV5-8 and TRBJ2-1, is EAGVTQSPTHLIKTRGQQATLRCSPISGHTSVYWYQQALGLGLQFLLWYDEGEERNRGNFPPRFSGRQFPNYSSELNVNALELEDSALYLCASSFGPNNEQFFGPGTRLTVL.

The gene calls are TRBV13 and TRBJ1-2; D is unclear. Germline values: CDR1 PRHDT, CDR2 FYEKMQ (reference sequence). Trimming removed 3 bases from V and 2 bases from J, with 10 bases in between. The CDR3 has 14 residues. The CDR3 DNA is TGTGCCAGCAGCTTTGGTGACACAAACTATGGCTACACCTTC. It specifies CASSFGDTNYGYTF.

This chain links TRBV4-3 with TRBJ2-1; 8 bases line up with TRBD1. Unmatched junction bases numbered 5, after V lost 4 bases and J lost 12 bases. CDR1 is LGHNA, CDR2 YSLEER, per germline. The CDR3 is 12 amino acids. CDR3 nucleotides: TGCGCCAGCAGCCGTGGACAGGGACGGCAGTTCTTC. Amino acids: CASSRGQGRQFF.

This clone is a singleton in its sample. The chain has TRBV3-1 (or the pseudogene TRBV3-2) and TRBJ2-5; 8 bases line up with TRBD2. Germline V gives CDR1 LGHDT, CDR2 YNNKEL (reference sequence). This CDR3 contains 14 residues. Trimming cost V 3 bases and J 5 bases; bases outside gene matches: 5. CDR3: CASSHGSGGETQYF. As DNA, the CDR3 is TGTGCCAGCAGCCACGGGAGCGGGGGTGAGACCCAGTACTTC.